The 5 T cell receptor beta chains reported below all come from one sample, sequenced in a study of early T cells in non-severe SARS-CoV-2 infection. TCRdb itself ran the 5' RACE reads through MiXCR, one entry per CDR3 protein. The table shows 55,000 to 65,000 distinct CDR3 sequences, with more than 10% occurring only once. Sequenced input: whole blood. These receptors all come from an adult who was a healthcare worker with PCR-confirmed SARS-CoV-2 infection or an uninfected control (not recorded which).

This clonotype occurred many times. This chain connects TRBV18 to TRBJ1-1; D not certain. The CDR3 has 14 residues. The germline CDR1 and CDR2 sequences are KGHSH and LQKENI. V was shortened by 3 bases and J by 0 bases, with 8 bases between the two germline ends. The CDR3 DNA reads as TGTGCCAGCTCACCCCCCAGTATGAACACTGAAGCTTTCTTT. It translates to CASSPPSMNTEAFF.

This clonotype was recorded at least ten times. The gene calls are TRBV5-6 and TRBJ2-7, with 10 bases that match TRBD1. The germline V gene encodes CDR1 SGHDT and CDR2 YYEEEE. The J segment lost 1 base and the V segment lost 0 bases, leaving 1 base of the junction unmatched. The CDR3 is made up of 15 amino acids. The chain's CDR3 is CASSLAGQGSYEQYF. The CDR3, as DNA: TGTGCCAGCAGCTTGGCGGGACAGGGGTCCTACGAGCAGTACTTC.

This chain joins TRBV7-2 and TRBJ2-1; D gene unclear. The CDR3 length is 12 residues. Germline V CDR1 and CDR2: SGHTA, FQGNSA. Between the trimmed V and J ends, which lost 5 bases and 10 bases, there was a span of 12 bases. The CDR3 DNA sequence: TGTGCCAGCAGCCAACCAAGCAGGGAGCAGTTCTTC. Translated, it gives CASSQPSREQFF.

There are many counts of this clonotype. The rearrangement uses TRBV18 and TRBJ1-5; TRBD1 matches 7 bases. Per the germline V gene, CDR1 is KGHSH and CDR2 is LQKENI. CDR3 length: 14 amino acids. V lost 3 bases to trimming and J lost 3 bases; unmatched junction nucleotides: 2. Here the CDR3 reads CASSPGQPNQPQHF. The DNA of the CDR3 is TGTGCCAGCTCACCGGGACAGCCCAATCAGCCCCAGCATTTT.

This clonotype was seen repeatedly, ten times or more. This chain joins TRBV7-2 and TRBJ1-1, with TRBD1 as a possible D gene (6 bases). CDR1 is SGHTA and CDR2 is FQGNSA in the germline V gene. The V gene lost 1 base and the J gene lost 5 bases, with 14 bases spanning the gap. This CDR3 is built from 15 residues. As DNA, the CDR3 is TGTGCCAGCAGCTTAGAACCGGGGGCGCGTACTGAAGCTTTCTTT. This gives the protein CASSLEPGARTEAFF.